Each of the 26 T cell receptor beta chains below was sequenced from the same sample in a study of breast tumors, draining lymph nodes, adjacent tissues. TCRdb passed the multiplex PCR reads through MiXCR, listing each CDR3 protein once. The table has 200,000 to 300,000 distinct CDR3 sequences, around 30% seen once. Axillary draining lymph nodes of breast cancer patients supplied the node samples. Sequenced sample: axillary lymph node tissue. The receptors stem from a female donor with breast cancer. Some clones in this sample may be carry-over from other donors' samples.

Comments on this clonotype: Possible read error: a much larger clone is one base away. The chain has TRBV12-3 or TRBV12-4 and TRBJ1-4; 7 positions agree with TRBD1. This CDR3 comprises 19 residues. This CDR3 reads CANSPDSTGFLGANEKLFF. The CDR3 DNA reads as TGTGCCAACAGTCCAGATTCGACAGGGTTCCTCGGGGCTAATGAAAAACTGTTTTTT.

This clonotype has at least ten counts. V and J are TRBV20-1 and TRBJ2-1; D is unclear. Germline V gene sequence: CDR1 DFQATT, CDR2 SNEGSKA (reference sequence). The CDR3 is made up of 16 amino acids. V was clipped by 3 bases and J by 0 bases, with 15 bases between them. CDR3 sequence (DNA): TGCAGTGCTAGTGCGATTCTTACAAGCTCCTACAATGAGCAGTTCTTC. Amino acid sequence: CSASAILTSSYNEQFF.

This clonotype was picked up a small number of times. The junction shows a germline mismatch at one end, possibly a read error. The rearrangement links TRBV5-1 to TRBJ2-2; either TRBD1 or TRBD2 may supply D (6 bases each). This CDR3 region has 15 residues. Germline loops: CDR1 SGHRS, CDR2 YFSETQ. The CDR3, as DNA: TGCGCCAGCGGTCTAGCCCAGGGGAACACCGGGGGGCTGTTTTTT. Translated, it gives CASGLAQGNTGGLFF.

The gene calls are TRBV11-2 and TRBJ2-5, with D unresolved. The CDR3 is 15 residues long. With 3 bases removed from V and 1 base from J, the gap between germline ends came to 12 bases. CDR1 and CDR2 from the germline V gene are SGHAT and FQNNGV. The CDR3 sequence: CASSFLFGSQETQYF. The CDR3 DNA reads TGTGCCAGCAGCTTTCTTTTCGGCTCCCAAGAGACCCAGTACTTC.

The genes are TRBV15 and TRBJ1-5; possible D gene TRBD1, 6 bases. The CDR3 loop spans 15 amino acids. Germline CDR1 reads LNHNV; CDR2 reads YYDKDF (reference sequence). V lost 3 bases to trimming and J lost 2 bases, with 11 bases between them. The CDR3 DNA reads as TGTGCCACCAGCAGTGCACAGGGTCGCAATCAGCCCCAGCATTTT. Its translation: CATSSAQGRNQPQHF.

This clonotype was observed at least ten times. The gene calls are TRBV5-1 and TRBJ2-5, with TRBD2 identical over 14 bases. Germline CDR1 reads SGHRS; CDR2 reads YFSETQ. The length of the CDR3 is 16 residues. After removal of 4 bases from V and 5 bases from J, the junction contained 7 bases not matched to a gene. CDR3 loop: CASSLRLAGGAETQYF. The CDR3 DNA sequence: TGCGCCAGCAGCCTTCGACTAGCGGGAGGGGCGGAGACCCAGTACTTC.

This clonotype was picked up many times. This chain links TRBV7-8 with TRBJ2-1; D is unclear. This CDR3 has 13 amino acids. Trimming shortened V by 4 bases and J by 10 bases, and 14 bases separated the two germline ends. Germline V gene data show CDR1 as SGHVS and CDR2 as FQNEAQ. This chain's CDR3 is CASSSPRPGEQFF. In DNA, the CDR3 is TGTGCCAGCAGCTCCCCGCGACCGGGCGAGCAGTTCTTC.

This clonotype was recorded at least ten times. The chain uses TRBV5-4 and TRBJ2-3; 9 positions match TRBD2. With 2 bases clipped from V and 5 bases from J, the junction kept 9 bases outside the gene matches. The CDR3 runs 16 residues. Germline V gene data show CDR1 as SGHNT and CDR2 as YYREEE (reference sequence). The CDR3 region has the DNA TGTGCCAGCAGCTTTGCAATAGCGGGAGATAGAGATACGCAGTATTTT. This translates into CASSFAIAGDRDTQYF.

This clonotype was counted at least ten times. The J gene is TRBJ2-5, the V gene TRBV4-1; 7 positions agree with TRBD2. The V segment lost 0 bases and the J segment 5 bases; nucleotides outside the gene matches: 12. The CDR3 is 17 residues long. CDR1 is MGHRA and CDR2 is YSYEKL in the germline V gene. The CDR3 coding sequence is TGCGCCAGCAGCCAAGATTTGGGACCAGGGAGGGTCGAGACCCAGTACTTC. This encodes CASSQDLGPGRVETQYF.

About this clonotype itself: A read error may be the cause here, since a much bigger clone is one base away. The chain combines TRBV5-6 with TRBJ2-5; D remains unclear. The V gene lost 0 bases and the J gene lost 4 bases, with 13 bases spanning the gap. The CDR3 is 15 residues long. Per the germline V gene, CDR1 is SGHDT and CDR2 is YYEEEE. In DNA, the CDR3 is TGTGCCAGCAGCTTGGGACACCCGTACGGAGAGACCCAGTACTTC. Protein sequence: CASSLGHPYGETQYF. Drawing the rest from reference TRBV5-6 and TRBJ2-5, the complete variable domain is DAGVTQSPTHLIKTRGQQVTLRCSPKSGHDTVSWYQQALGQGPQFIFQYYEEEERQRGNFPDRFSGHQFPNYSSELNVNALLLGDSALYLCASSLGHPYGETQYFGPGTRLLVL.

This clonotype was observed at least ten times. CDR3 nucleotide sequence: TGTGCCAGCAATTTACAGTTGGGACTAGACGAGCAGTACTTC. Amino acid sequence: CASNLQLGLDEQYF. This chain connects TRBV2 to TRBJ2-7; the match to TRBD2 covers 8 bases. CDR1 and CDR2 (germline): SNHLY, FYNNEI. Trimming took 7 bases from V and 5 from J; bases not matched to a gene: 10. This CDR3 spans 14 amino acids.

This clonotype was recorded at least ten times. The chain employs TRBV6-6 and TRBJ2-3; no definite D call. Trimming removed 10 bases from V and 6 bases from J, with 8 bases in between. This CDR3 comprises 10 residues. CDR1 is MNHNY and CDR2 is SVGAGI in the germline V gene (reference sequence). Here the CDR3 DNA reads TGTGCCACCTCGGTGGATACGCAGTATTTT. Encoded protein: CATSVDTQYF.

The V call is TRBV7-3, the J call TRBJ2-5, with 7 positions matching TRBD1. Trimming took 5 bases from V and 4 from J; bases not matched to a gene: 10. The CDR3 is 15 amino acids. Germline CDR1 and CDR2: SGHTA and FQGTGA. This CDR3 reads CASSPPGRGSETQYF. In nucleotides, the CDR3 is TGTGCCAGCAGCCCCCCGGGCAGGGGGTCAGAGACCCAGTACTTC.

V gene TRBV5-1 combines with J gene TRBJ1-2; tentatively, D is TRBD1 (5 bases). V lost 0 bases and J 4 bases, leaving 7 bases between the germline ends. Germline V CDR1 and CDR2: SGHRS, YFSETQ. The CDR3 runs 13 residues. The CDR3 sequence is CASSLAGVYGYTF. CDR3 nucleotides: TGCGCCAGCAGCTTGGCGGGGGTCTATGGCTACACCTTC.

This clonotype occurred many times. The CDR3 bases are TGTGCCAGCAGTTTCGTTGCGAACACCGGGGAGCTGTTTTTT. This codes for CASSFVANTGELFF. The chain recombines TRBV12-3 or TRBV12-4 with TRBJ2-2, with D hard to call. The germline V and J ends were trimmed by 3 bases and 0 bases, with 5 bases remaining between them. This CDR3 comprises 14 residues.

This clonotype occurred many times. The CDR3 here is CASSLGGLEPYEQYF. The CDR3 DNA follows: TGTGCCAGCAGCTTAGGAGGGCTGGAACCCTACGAGCAGTACTTC. J is TRBJ2-7 and V is TRBV7-9; TRBD2 might be the D (5 bases). CDR1 and CDR2 (germline): SEHNR, FQNEAQ (reference sequence). Trimming removed 1 base from V and 2 bases from J, with 12 bases in between. The CDR3 sequence is 15 residues long.

This clonotype turned up a few times. The gene calls are TRBV6-6 and TRBJ2-7; 8 nucleotides line up with TRBD1. The V gene's germline CDR1 is MNHNY and CDR2 SVGAGI (reference sequence). The junction had 8 bases not matched to a gene; V was cut back by 0 bases and J by 4 bases. The CDR3 has 16 amino acids. The CDR3 bases are TGTGCCAGCAGTTACTCGAGTCCCGACAGGGGATACGAGCAGTACTTC. It encodes CASSYSSPDRGYEQYF.

This clonotype was counted at least ten times. The V call is TRBV20-1, the J call TRBJ1-6; 8 nucleotides match TRBD1. The germline V gene has CDR1 DFQATT and CDR2 SNEGSKA (reference sequence). V was pared by 0 bases and J by 6 bases, with 7 bases of the junction left unmatched. The CDR3 is made up of 16 amino acids. The CDR3 DNA follows: TGCAGTGCTAGAGATCTGAGGACAGGGTCTAATTCACCCCTCCACTTT. Its translation is CSARDLRTGSNSPLHF.

The sample holds many counts of this clonotype. In nucleotides, the CDR3 is TGCGCCAGCAGCCCGAAGGTAGCGGGAGTTGACAATGAGCAGTTCTTC. This gives the protein CASSPKVAGVDNEQFF. The rearrangement joins TRBV5-1 to TRBJ2-1, with 9 bases that match TRBD2. Germline CDR1 is SGHRS and CDR2 is YFSETQ. The ends lost 4 bases at V and 5 bases at J; junction bases unmatched: 10. The CDR3 spans 16 residues.

The sample holds a few counts of this clonotype. Given the absence of the conserved phenylalanine or tryptophan at the CDR3 end, a read error is likely. V is TRBV24-1 and J is TRBJ2-4; tentative D call: TRBD2 (6 bases). The CDR3 loop spans 18 amino acids. CDR1 KGHDR and CDR2 SFDVKD come from the germline V gene. V was shortened by 10 bases and J by 0 bases, with 24 bases between the two germline ends. The CDR3 DNA reads TGTGCCACGTTCTGCCTATTAGCGGAACCGCTAGCCAAAAACATTCAGTACCTC. This sequence encodes CATFCLLAEPLAKNIQYL.

This clonotype was counted ten times or more. V is TRBV5-1 and J is TRBJ2-2; D uncertain. The CDR3 is 15 amino acids. V lost 2 bases to trimming and J lost 4 bases, with 12 bases between them. Germline CDR1 SGHRS, CDR2 YFSETQ. The CDR3, as DNA: TGCGCCAGCAGCTTTGGGTCTACGGGCACCGGGGAGCTGTTTTTT. Amino acids: CASSFGSTGTGELFF.

About this clonotype: A much larger clone differs by one base, so this may be a read error. The V gene is TRBV9, the J gene TRBJ2-7; tentatively, D is TRBD2 (6 bases). The CDR3 is made up of 14 amino acids. Germline CDR1 and CDR2: SGDLS and YYNGEE. The CDR3 reads CASSRGWSNYEQCF. As DNA, the CDR3 is TGCGCCAGCAGCCGGGGGTGGTCCAACTACGAGCAGTGCTTC.

The CDR3 sequence: CATSLASGEQPQHF. Here the CDR3 DNA reads TGTGCCACCAGCCTGGCGTCGGGAGAGCAGCCCCAGCATTTT. The rearrangement uses TRBV15 and TRBJ1-5; unclear D gene. The CDR3 totals 14 residues. Germline values: CDR1 LNHNV, CDR2 YYDKDF (reference sequence). V dropped 5 bases and J dropped 7 bases, with 15 bases sitting between them.

This clonotype has a count of ten or more. V is TRBV6-6 and J is TRBJ2-3; no firm D call. Germline assignment: CDR1 MNHNY and CDR2 SVGAGI (reference sequence). Trimming removed 5 bases from V and 1 base from J, with 10 bases in between. CDR3 length: 14 residues. This CDR3 reads CASSPISGTDTQYF. The CDR3 nucleotides read TGTGCCAGCAGTCCAATCTCAGGCACAGATACGCAGTATTTT.

As for this clonotype: Just one base apart from a much larger clone, this may be a read error. The chain couples TRBV20-1 to TRBJ2-3, with D unclear. The CDR3 loop spans 12 amino acids. Germline V gives CDR1 DFQATT, CDR2 SNEGSKA (reference sequence). CDR3: CSVLAVTDTPYF. The CDR3 nucleotides read TGCAGTGTGTTGGCAGTCACAGATACGCCGTATTTT.

This clonotype has a count of ten or more. V is TRBV5-6 and J is TRBJ2-2, with 7 positions matching TRBD1. Germline CDR1 is SGHDT and CDR2 is YYEEEE. V dropped 1 base and J dropped 5; count of bases not matched to a gene: 5. CDR3 length: 15 residues. The CDR3 spells CASSLFSRGTGELFF. The CDR3 nucleotides are TGTGCCAGCAGCTTGTTTAGCAGGGGGACCGGGGAGCTGTTTTTT.